This note documents a single T cell receptor beta chain sequence. Its antigen is still unknown. The data are from a study of radiation and T cells in renal cell carcinoma. Points from the study as a whole: Top tumor clonotypes rose in blood 2 weeks post-radiation, then contracted.

The time point denotes: blood 4 weeks post-SBRT, at nephrectomy. The treatment was: 15 Gy SBRT to primary tumor, nephrectomy 4 weeks later. Per germline, CDR1 LNHDA and CDR2 SQIVND (reference sequence). The CDR3 contains 13 residues. J lost 5 bases, V lost 9 bases, and 6 bases had no gene match. The assay was immunoSEQ multiplex PCR, and TCRdb's table has in-frame clones only and misses some. The sample carries under 200,000 clones, about 87% recorded once. The J gene is TRBJ2-7, the V gene TRBV19; 11 nucleotides match TRBD1. The specimen comprised blood, sampled from a patient whose treatment included radiotherapy and nephrectomy. The TCR originated in a woman between 50 and 59 years old with renal cell carcinoma. This chain's CDR3 is CASARTGGNEQYF. CDR3 DNA sequence: TGTGCCAGCGCCCGGACAGGGGGCAACGAGCAGTACTTC.